These T cell receptor beta chains were read from a single sample in a study of T cells in Graves' hyperthyroidism and ophthalmopathy. One entry per CDR3 protein, called by TCRdb with MiXCR from the multiplex PCR reads. Here the sample spans some 740,000 distinct CDR3 sequences, approximately 14% being singletons. The sample consisted of blood. All receptors derive from a woman between 18 and 29 years old with Graves' hyperthyroidism. The CDR3 runs from the conserved cysteine through the conserved F or W. The D gene is left open where the match is weak. Size is omitted from some rows. Given values are once, few, many or a class for expanded clones.

D: -
J: TRBJ2-7
size: many
length: 13
V: TRBV7-2
DNA: TGTGCCAGCAGCCCCACAAGGGGGGGCGAGCAGTACTTC
CDR3: CASSPTRGGEQYF

D: -
J: TRBJ2-7
size: many
length: 13
V: TRBV11-2
DNA: TGTGCCAGCAGCTTAGGCGTCCTCTACGAGCAGTACTTC
CDR3: CASSLGVLYEQYF

D: -
J: TRBJ1-5
size: few
length: 14
V: TRBV30
DNA: TGTGCCTGGAGTGTATTAACAGAGAATCAGCCCCAGCATTTT
CDR3: CAWSVLTENQPQHF

D: -
J: TRBJ1-5
size: many
length: 12
V: TRBV7-2
DNA: TGTGCCAGCAGCTTAATCGATCAGCCCCAGCATTTT
CDR3: CASSLIDQPQHF

D: -
J: TRBJ2-5
size: few
length: 16
V: TRBV4-2
DNA: TGTGCCAGCAGCCAAGGGGCCGGAGAGGGGGTGGAGACCCAGTACTTC
CDR3: CASSQGAGEGVETQYF

D: -
J: TRBJ1-5
size: few
length: 14
V: TRBV2
DNA: TGTGCCAGCGGAGCTGAGAGCCGGAATCAGCCCCAGCATTTT
CDR3: CASGAESRNQPQHF

D: -
J: TRBJ1-6
size: many
length: 17
V: TRBV30
DNA: TGTGCCTGGAGTAAGGGGCGGACGAGCTCCTATAATTCACCCCTCCACTTT
CDR3: CAWSKGRTSSYNSPLHF

D: TRBD2
J: TRBJ2-1
size: -
length: 17
V: TRBV13
DNA: TGTGCCAGCAGCACGCGACTAGCGACGAGCTCCTACAATGAGCAGTTCTTC
CDR3: CASSTRLATSSYNEQFF

D: -
J: TRBJ1-1
size: few
length: 12
V: TRBV12-3/TRBV12-4
DNA: TGTGCCAGCACTAGGTGGAAGGCTGAAGCTTTCTTT
CDR3: CASTRWKAEAFF

D: -
J: TRBJ1-2
size: many
length: 12
V: TRBV29-1
DNA: TGCAGCGTTGAAGCCGGCGGACTATACTACACCTTC
CDR3: CSVEAGGLYYTF

D: -
J: TRBJ1-2
size: many
length: 14
V: TRBV7-2
DNA: TGTGCCAGCAGCTTAGCGCTTTCGAGGGATGGCTACACCTTC
CDR3: CASSLALSRDGYTF

D: -
J: TRBJ2-3
size: many
length: 14
V: TRBV7-9
DNA: TGTGCCAGTTCCCGTGCGGGCCGCACAGATACGCAGTATTTT
CDR3: CASSRAGRTDTQYF

D: -
J: TRBJ2-7
size: few
length: 13
V: TRBV6-1
DNA: TGTGCCAGCAGCAAGACAGAGTTCTACGAGCAGTACTTC
CDR3: CASSKTEFYEQYF

D: TRBD1
J: TRBJ2-1
size: many
length: 15
V: TRBV7-8
DNA: TGTGCCAGTCCACCGGGGGACAGGTCCTACAATGAGCAGTTCTTC
CDR3: CASPPGDRSYNEQFF

D: -
J: TRBJ1-5
size: -
length: 14
V: TRBV7-8
DNA: TGTGCCAGCAGTCATACGAGGGGAGGGCAGCCCCAGCATTTT
CDR3: CASSHTRGGQPQHF

D: TRBD2
J: TRBJ2-7
size: few
length: 15
V: TRBV20-1
DNA: TGCAGTGCTAGAGGGCCGCTAGCGGGAGGTTTTGAGCAGTACTTC
CDR3: CSARGPLAGGFEQYF

D: -
J: TRBJ2-7
size: many
length: 15
V: TRBV28
DNA: TGTGCCAGCAGACAGGACCTTACAACTTCCTACGAGCAGTACTTC
CDR3: CASRQDLTTSYEQYF

D: -
J: TRBJ1-5
size: few
length: 14
V: TRBV15
DNA: TGTGCCACCAGCTTCATAAGGGGCGATCAGCCCCAGCATTTT
CDR3: CATSFIRGDQPQHF

D: -
J: TRBJ2-7
size: many
length: 15
V: TRBV2
DNA: TGTGCCAGCATGAAGGATCGGGCCGCCTCATCCGGGCAGTACTTC
CDR3: CASMKDRAASSGQYF

D: -
J: TRBJ2-1
size: -
length: 15
V: TRBV12-3/TRBV12-4
DNA: TGTGCCAGCAGGGGAGCAGGGAAGGCCTACAATGAGCAGTTCTTC
CDR3: CASRGAGKAYNEQFF

D: TRBD1
J: TRBJ2-7
size: -
length: 16
V: TRBV6-6
DNA: TGTGCCAGCAGTTACTTTACCGGGACAGGAACCTACGAGCAGTACTTC
CDR3: CASSYFTGTGTYEQYF

D: -
J: TRBJ2-4
size: -
length: 16
V: TRBV5-6
DNA: TGTGCCAGCAGCGGTCGGAACTTCATAGCCAAAAACATTCAGTACTTC
CDR3: CASSGRNFIAKNIQYF

D: -
J: TRBJ1-1
size: few
length: 13
V: TRBV30
DNA: TGTGCCTGGATGACACGGATGAACACTGAAGCTTTCTTT
CDR3: CAWMTRMNTEAFF

D: -
J: TRBJ1-1
size: many
length: 10
V: TRBV20-1
DNA: TGCAGTGCCGCGATCCCTGAAGCTTTCTTT
CDR3: CSAAIPEAFF

D: TRBD2
J: TRBJ2-3
size: many
length: 18
V: TRBV27
DNA: TGTGCCAGCAGTCCTCGGACTAGCGGGAGACACGGCACAGATACGCAGTATTTT
CDR3: CASSPRTSGRHGTDTQYF

D: TRBD2
J: TRBJ2-1
size: few
length: 16
V: TRBV4-1
DNA: TGCGCCAGCAGCTTTGCCCGACTAGCGGGAATGGATGAGCAGTTCTTC
CDR3: CASSFARLAGMDEQFF

D: -
J: TRBJ2-7
size: few
length: 12
V: TRBV29-1
DNA: TGCAGCGTCCTCAGGGGACCCTACGAGCAGTACTTC
CDR3: CSVLRGPYEQYF

D: TRBD2
J: TRBJ2-5
size: -
length: 17
V: TRBV5-6
DNA: TGTGCCAGCAGCTTGCTGTGGGGGGGAGGGTCATCAGAGACCCAGTACTTC
CDR3: CASSLLWGGGSSETQYF

D: TRBD2
J: TRBJ2-1
size: -
length: 16
V: TRBV5-1
DNA: TGCGCCAGCAGCGTGGGCGAACTAGCGAGTTACAATGAGCAGTTCTTC
CDR3: CASSVGELASYNEQFF

D: -
J: TRBJ2-1
size: many
length: 15
V: TRBV7-9
DNA: TGTGCCAGCAGCTTAGCGGGACCTGAGCCGGATGAGCAGTTCTTC
CDR3: CASSLAGPEPDEQFF

D: -
J: TRBJ2-5
size: many
length: 14
V: TRBV27
DNA: TGTGCCAGCAGTCCCCGTTTGAGTCGGGAGACCCAGTACTTC
CDR3: CASSPRLSRETQYF

D: -
J: TRBJ2-2
size: -
length: 18
V: TRBV7-2
DNA: TGTGCCAGCAGCCTGCGTCCGGGGAAAGTCGGGAACACCGGGGAGCTGTTTTTT
CDR3: CASSLRPGKVGNTGELFF

D: TRBD1
J: TRBJ2-6
size: -
length: 17
V: TRBV12-3/TRBV12-4
DNA: TGTGCCAGCAGTTCAACCAGGGGGCGAGCTGGGGCCAACGTCCTGACTTTC
CDR3: CASSSTRGRAGANVLTF

D: -
J: TRBJ1-1
size: -
length: 17
V: TRBV5-6
DNA: TGTGCCAGCAGCACTCCGCAGTCATTGACATCCAACACTGAAGCTTTCTTT
CDR3: CASSTPQSLTSNTEAFF

D: -
J: TRBJ2-1
size: many
length: 16
V: TRBV20-1
DNA: TGCAGTGCTTGGGGAATGAACCTAGAGGAGGGCAATGAGCAGTTCTTC
CDR3: CSAWGMNLEEGNEQFF

D: -
J: TRBJ1-1
size: many
length: 15
V: TRBV4-1
DNA: TGCGCCAGCAGCCAAACCCATGGGGGGAGCACTGAAGCTTTCTTT
CDR3: CASSQTHGGSTEAFF

D: -
J: TRBJ1-4
size: many
length: 15
V: TRBV28
DNA: TGTGCCAGCAGTTCCTTGGCCAGGATTAATGAAAAACTGTTTTTT
CDR3: CASSSLARINEKLFF

D: -
J: TRBJ2-2
size: few
length: 13
V: TRBV3-1
DNA: TGTGCCAGCAGCCAAGTAGTAGGGGGGGAGCTGTTTTTT
CDR3: CASSQVVGGELFF

D: TRBD1
J: TRBJ1-1
size: few
length: 14
V: TRBV5-1
DNA: TGCGCCAGCAGCATCGGACAGGGGGAGACTGAAGCTTTCTTT
CDR3: CASSIGQGETEAFF

D: -
J: TRBJ1-5
size: many
length: 15
V: TRBV3-1
DNA: TGTGCCAGCAGCCAAGATAGACGTAAGGATCAGCCCCAGCATTTT
CDR3: CASSQDRRKDQPQHF

D: TRBD1
J: TRBJ1-2
size: many
length: 16
V: TRBV30
DNA: TGTGCCTGGAAGCGGGACAGGGTACATCGGGGCTATGGCTACACCTTC
CDR3: CAWKRDRVHRGYGYTF

D: -
J: TRBJ2-3
size: -
length: 13
V: TRBV11-3
DNA: TGTGCCAGCAGCTTATCCACCACAGATACGCAGTATTTT
CDR3: CASSLSTTDTQYF

D: TRBD1
J: TRBJ2-7
size: many
length: 17
V: TRBV10-3
DNA: TGTGCCATCAGTGATCCGACCATTTGGGACAGGGGGGCCGAGCAGTACTTC
CDR3: CAISDPTIWDRGAEQYF

D: TRBD1
J: TRBJ2-5
size: many
length: 16
V: TRBV7-9
DNA: TGTGCCAGCAGCCTATTCGGGACAGGGGGCCAAGAGACCCAGTACTTC
CDR3: CASSLFGTGGQETQYF

D: TRBD2
J: TRBJ2-5
size: -
length: 14
V: TRBV20-1
DNA: TGCAGTGCCGTAACTAGCGGGCAGGCCAAGGCCCAGTACTTC
CDR3: CSAVTSGQAKAQYF

D: -
J: TRBJ2-6
size: few
length: 17
V: TRBV12-3/TRBV12-4
DNA: TGTGCCAGCAGGGGGGACTCGTTGAGCTCTGGGGCCAACGTCCTGACTTTC
CDR3: CASRGDSLSSGANVLTF

D: -
J: TRBJ2-3
size: many
length: 14
V: TRBV20-1
DNA: TGCAGTGCTAGAGGTGGAGTCCCCACAGATACGCAGTATTTT
CDR3: CSARGGVPTDTQYF

D: TRBD1
J: TRBJ1-4
size: few
length: 14
V: TRBV7-2
DNA: TGTGCCAGCAGCCTTGACAGGGAGGGAGAAAAACTGTTTTTT
CDR3: CASSLDREGEKLFF

D: -
J: TRBJ2-7
size: many
length: 14
V: TRBV20-1
DNA: TGCAGTGCAGCAGAGGCCAACCCTATCTACGAGCAGTACTTC
CDR3: CSAAEANPIYEQYF

D: TRBD1
J: TRBJ2-3
size: many
length: 14
V: TRBV11-2
DNA: TGTGCCAGCAGCCCGAGGGACAGGGAAAATACGCAGTATTTT
CDR3: CASSPRDRENTQYF

D: -
J: TRBJ1-4
size: -
length: 14
V: TRBV28
DNA: TGTGCCAGCAGTTTTGGGGGGGCGCCGGAAAAACTGTTTTTT
CDR3: CASSFGGAPEKLFF

D: TRBD2
J: TRBJ2-7
size: many
length: 18
V: TRBV27
DNA: TGTGCCAGCAGTTCTTTAAGGGTGGCGGGAGAAGTACTAGGCGAGCAGTACTTC
CDR3: CASSSLRVAGEVLGEQYF

D: -
J: TRBJ2-7
size: -
length: 14
V: TRBV18
DNA: TGTGCCAGCTCACCCTACTCGGGCAGCTACGAGCAGTACTTC
CDR3: CASSPYSGSYEQYF

D: TRBD1
J: TRBJ2-5
size: few
length: 15
V: TRBV7-9
DNA: TGTGCCAGCAGCCTCCTTGGACAGGCCCAAGAGACCCAGTACTTC
CDR3: CASSLLGQAQETQYF

D: -
J: TRBJ2-3
size: -
length: 12
V: TRBV28
DNA: TGTGCCAGCAGCCGCGCGTCAGATACGCAGTATTTT
CDR3: CASSRASDTQYF

D: TRBD1
J: TRBJ2-1
size: -
length: 16
V: TRBV24-1
DNA: TGTGCCACCAGTGATTATGGGGACAGAGGTAGCGATGAGCAGTTCTTC
CDR3: CATSDYGDRGSDEQFF

D: -
J: TRBJ2-7
size: -
length: 13
V: TRBV15
DNA: TGTGCCACCAGCAGAGGCCCAGACTACGAGCAGTACTTC
CDR3: CATSRGPDYEQYF

D: TRBD2
J: TRBJ2-1
size: -
length: 16
V: TRBV7-9
DNA: TGTGCCAGCAGCTTACCCGGGACTAGCGGGAGCTCTGAGCAGTTCTTC
CDR3: CASSLPGTSGSSEQFF

D: TRBD2
J: TRBJ2-3
size: -
length: 17
V: TRBV5-5
DNA: TGTGCCAGCAGTCTACCCCCGGGACTAGCGGGAGCAGATACGCAGTATTTT
CDR3: CASSLPPGLAGADTQYF

D: -
J: TRBJ1-2
size: many
length: 14
V: TRBV5-1
DNA: TGCGCCAGCAGCTTGGAACCGGAGACCTATGGCTACACCTTC
CDR3: CASSLEPETYGYTF